This is a list of T cell receptor beta chains from one sample in a study of a mutant IDH1 vaccine in newly diagnosed glioma. No antigen has been identified for these receptors. TCRdb's copy holds only in-frame clones and misses some; the assay was immunoSEQ multiplex PCR. The sample has approximately 61,000 clones, 75% to 90% seen once; the top ten hold around 5.7%. Sequenced here: PBMCs, sampled from a glioma patient whose treatment included an IDH1 peptide vaccine. These receptors were obtained from a man aged 50-59 years with glioma. Both conserved end residues are part of each CDR3. The D gene is left open where the match is weak. Some rows have no size entry. The others give once, few or many, or a class for an expanded clone.

j_gene | abundance | v_gene | len | d_gene | CDR3aa | CDR3nt
TRBJ2-1 | - | TRBV4-1 | 16 | TRBD1 | CASSRTGTGFYNEQFF | TGCGCCAGCAGCCGCACCGGGACAGGGTTCTACAATGAGCAGTTCTTC
TRBJ2-2 | - | TRBV4-3 | 16 | - | CASSQDRDIYTGELFF | TGCGCCAGCAGCCAAGATCGGGACATCTACACCGGGGAGCTGTTTTTT
TRBJ2-1 | - | TRBV2 | 12 | - | CASVAENNEQFF | TGTGCCAGCGTAGCGGAAAACAATGAGCAGTTCTTC
TRBJ2-5 | - | TRBV15 | 15 | TRBD1 | CATSLRVGTGETQYF | TGTGCCACCAGCCTAAGGGTAGGGACAGGCGAGACCCAGTACTTC
TRBJ2-7 | - | TRBV5-4 | 14 | - | CASSLGVAPSEQYF | TGTGCCAGCAGCTTGGGTGTCGCCCCGAGCGAGCAGTACTTC
TRBJ2-7 | - | TRBV29-1 | 14 | TRBD1 | CSVEGVQGTDEQYF | TGCAGCGTTGAAGGTGTACAGGGGACCGACGAGCAGTACTTC
TRBJ1-2 | - | TRBV2 | 12 | - | CASSTIPGPLHF | TGTGCCAGCAGTACCATTCCGGGGCCCCTGCATTTC
TRBJ2-7 | - | TRBV9 | 16 | - | CASSAHEGVGPYEQYF | TGTGCCAGCAGCGCCCATGAAGGCGTGGGGCCCTACGAGCAGTACTTC
TRBJ1-1 | - | TRBV14 | 15 | - | CASSQEKLANTEAFF | TGTGCCAGCAGCCAAGAGAAGTTGGCGAACACTGAAGCTTTCTTT
TRBJ2-7 | - | TRBV15 | 15 | TRBD1 | CATSSPGQGFYEQYF | TGTGCCACCAGCAGTCCGGGACAGGGCTTCTACGAGCAGTACTTC
TRBJ1-4 | - | TRBV2 | 13 | - | CASKTGRAEKLFF | TGTGCCAGCAAGACGGGGCGCGCGGAAAAACTGTTTTTT
TRBJ2-7 | few | TRBV4-1 | 15 | TRBD1 | CASSPDGTGVGEQYF | TGCGCCAGCAGCCCTGATGGGACAGGGGTAGGCGAGCAGTACTTC
TRBJ2-2 | - | TRBV5-1 | 14 | - | CASSFDRNTGELFF | TGCGCCAGCAGCTTCGACAGAAACACCGGGGAGCTGTTTTTT
TRBJ1-1 | few | TRBV5-1 | 13 | - | CASSLGGGTEAFF | TGCGCCAGCAGTTTAGGCGGGGGAACTGAAGCTTTCTTT
TRBJ1-1 | - | TRBV7-9 | 17 | - | CASSVYKAVSMNTEAFF | TGTGCCAGCAGCGTGTACAAGGCGGTCTCCATGAACACTGAAGCTTTCTTT
TRBJ1-3 | - | TRBV18 | 16 | - | CASSPGLAETGNTIYF | TGTGCCAGCTCACCGGGTTTAGCAGAGACTGGAAACACCATATATTTT
TRBJ1-5 | - | TRBV10-3 | 13 | - | CAISESELRPQHF | TGTGCCATCAGTGAGTCGGAACTTCGGCCCCAGCATTTT
TRBJ2-7 | - | TRBV5-8 | 15 | - | CASSWRLGQGYEQYF | TGTGCCAGCAGCTGGAGACTGGGACAAGGCTACGAGCAGTACTTC
TRBJ2-3 | - | TRBV5-6 | 18 | - | CASSLRPIFFSRTDTQYF | TGTGCCAGCAGCTTGAGGCCTATCTTCTTTTCTCGCACAGATACGCAGTATTTT
TRBJ1-1 | few | TRBV6-1 | 11 | - | CASSPGIEAFF | TGTGCCAGCAGTCCAGGGATCGAAGCTTTCTTT
TRBJ1-5 | - | TRBV5-8 | 16 | - | CASSPRTEGGPRPQHF | TGTGCCAGCAGCCCACGGACAGAGGGGGGCCCTCGGCCCCAGCATTTT
TRBJ1-1 | - | TRBV7-2 | 15 | - | CASSLLVTGNTEAFF | TGTGCCAGCAGCTTACTTGTGACAGGGAACACTGAAGCTTTCTTT
TRBJ1-2 | once | TRBV30 | 17 | TRBD1 | CAWSVSRRDRVANGYTF | TGTGCCTGGAGTGTAAGTCGCAGGGACAGGGTCGCTAATGGCTACACCTTC
TRBJ2-7 | - | TRBV5-5 | 14 | - | CASSARGPSYEQYF | TGTGCCAGCAGCGCCCGGGGCCCCTCCTACGAGCAGTACTTC
TRBJ2-1 | - | TRBV14 | 12 | - | CASSQQGNEQFF | TGTGCCAGCAGCCAGCAGGGTAATGAGCAGTTCTTC
TRBJ2-1 | few | TRBV2 | 9 | - | CASGAEQFF | TGTGCCAGCGGGGCTGAGCAGTTCTTC
TRBJ2-2 | - | TRBV6-4 | 16 | - | CASSFRGRDGTGELFF | TGTGCCAGCAGTTTTCGTGGGCGGGACGGCACCGGGGAGCTGTTTTTT
TRBJ1-3 | - | TRBV2 | 16 | - | CASSEEQAFSGNTIYF | TGTGCCAGCAGTGAAGAACAGGCTTTCTCTGGAAACACCATATATTTT
TRBJ2-7 | few | TRBV2 | 14 | TRBD1 | CASRATGGSYEQYF | TGTGCCAGCAGAGCGACAGGGGGCAGCTACGAGCAGTACTTC
TRBJ2-3 | - | TRBV9 | 15 | - | CASSVAPGNTDTQYF | TGTGCCAGCAGCGTAGCTCCAGGCAATACGGATACGCAGTATTTT
TRBJ2-7 | - | TRBV5-1 | 14 | - | CASSLGTPPWEQYF | TGCGCCAGCAGCTTGGGGACACCCCCCTGGGAGCAGTACTTC
TRBJ2-7 | few | TRBV4-1 | 14 | - | CASSPWPRGYEQYF | TGCGCCAGCAGCCCCTGGCCTAGGGGCTACGAGCAGTACTTC
TRBJ2-7 | - | TRBV30 | 12 | TRBD1 | CAWSRQGYEQYF | TGTGCCTGGAGTAGACAGGGGTACGAGCAGTACTTC
TRBJ2-3 | - | TRBV6-5 | 14 | - | CASSYPSEGGSQYF | TGTGCCAGCAGTTACCCGAGCGAGGGGGGGTCCCAGTATTTT
TRBJ2-7 | once | TRBV5-6 | 11 | - | CASSDYYEQYF | TGTGCCAGCAGCGACTACTACGAGCAGTACTTC
TRBJ2-7 | once | TRBV14 | 17 | TRBD2 | CASSPLAGGSDPYEQYF | TGTGCCAGCAGCCCCCTAGCGGGGGGCTCCGACCCCTACGAGCAGTACTTC
TRBJ2-7 | - | TRBV7-2 | 14 | - | CASSLGGLAPEQYF | TGTGCCAGCAGCTTAGGGGGGCTAGCGCCCGAGCAGTACTTC